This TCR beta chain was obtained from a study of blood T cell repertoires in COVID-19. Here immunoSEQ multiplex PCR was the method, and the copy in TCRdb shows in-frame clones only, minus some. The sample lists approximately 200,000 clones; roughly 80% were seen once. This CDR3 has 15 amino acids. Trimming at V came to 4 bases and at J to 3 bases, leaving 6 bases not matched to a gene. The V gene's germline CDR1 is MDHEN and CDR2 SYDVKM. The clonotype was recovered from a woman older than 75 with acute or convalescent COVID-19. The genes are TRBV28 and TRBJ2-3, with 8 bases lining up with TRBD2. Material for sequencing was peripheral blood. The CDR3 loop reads CASSSAGAETDTQYF. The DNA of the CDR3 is TGTGCCAGCAGTTCAGCGGGAGCGGAGACAGATACGCAGTATTTT.